Detailed here is one TCR beta chain. The antigen remains undetermined. The source of the sample is a study of blood T cells in healthy people across ages. Looking at the study overall: When template switching was applied, about one barcoded beta molecule was captured per two T cells.

The study recruited healthy Caucasian donors from Russia who were aged about 6 to 90. A sample-barcoded 5' primer and a J-beta primer mix were used in a second PCR of roughly 6 to 12 cycles. TCRdb ran MiXCR on the 5' RACE reads and lists one entry per CDR3 protein. The table shows about 1,600,000 distinct CDR3 sequences, with around 42% occurring only once. Trimming took 0 bases from V and 9 from J, leaving 9 bases between them. Germline V CDR1 and CDR2: MGHDK, SYGVNS. This CDR3 spans 13 amino acids. General study findings and limits: A strong correlation between TCR beta diversity and naive T cell percentage was seen.

This TCR derives from a woman younger than 30 in good health. Specimen: blood. V and J are TRBV25-1 and TRBJ2-1; D is ambiguous. DNA of the CDR3: TGTGCCAGCAGTGAATATCTAGAACGTGAGCAGTTCTTC. Protein product: CASSEYLEREQFF.